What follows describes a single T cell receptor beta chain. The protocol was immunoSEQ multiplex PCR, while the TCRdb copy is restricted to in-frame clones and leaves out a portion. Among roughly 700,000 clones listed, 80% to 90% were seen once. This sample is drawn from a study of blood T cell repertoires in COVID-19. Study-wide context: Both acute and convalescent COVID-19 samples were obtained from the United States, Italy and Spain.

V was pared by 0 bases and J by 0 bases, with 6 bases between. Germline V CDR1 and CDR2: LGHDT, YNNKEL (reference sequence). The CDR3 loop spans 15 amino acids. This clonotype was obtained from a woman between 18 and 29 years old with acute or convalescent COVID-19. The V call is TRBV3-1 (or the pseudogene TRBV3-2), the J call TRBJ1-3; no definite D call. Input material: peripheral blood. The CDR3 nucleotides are TGTGCCAGCAGCCAAGACGACATCTCTGGAAACACCATATATTTT. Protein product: CASSQDDISGNTIYF.